This TCR beta chain was sequenced during a study of blood T cell repertoires in COVID-19. Turning to the study itself: Whether acute or convalescent, the COVID-19 samples came from the United States, Italy and Spain. The analysed material was cDNA or gDNA that came from T cells, B-cell-depleted T cells, or PBMCs.

Enrollment of patients from Seattle took place during active infection, with longitudinal follow-up. In the authors' methods: Amplifying reference gene primers gave estimates of nucleated cell counts. Using immunoSEQ multiplex PCR, the repertoire was profiled, and TCRdb retains in-frame clones only, with some absent. V and J calls plus clone size are reproduced from that table; the DNA served to infer D and trimming. The sample has tens of thousands of clones, 88% seen once. There are 14 residues in the CDR3. Germline CDR1 reads KGHSH; CDR2 reads LQKENI. V gave up 3 bases and J gave up 2 bases, with 9 bases separating them.

J is TRBJ2-3 and V is TRBV18; D is unclear. This clonotype was obtained from a woman aged 55-70 years with COVID-19, enrolled during active disease. The sequenced material came from peripheral blood. Written as DNA, the CDR3 is TGTGCCAGCTCACCGTCCAGATCCACAGATACGCAGTATTTT. This sequence encodes CASSPSRSTDTQYF.